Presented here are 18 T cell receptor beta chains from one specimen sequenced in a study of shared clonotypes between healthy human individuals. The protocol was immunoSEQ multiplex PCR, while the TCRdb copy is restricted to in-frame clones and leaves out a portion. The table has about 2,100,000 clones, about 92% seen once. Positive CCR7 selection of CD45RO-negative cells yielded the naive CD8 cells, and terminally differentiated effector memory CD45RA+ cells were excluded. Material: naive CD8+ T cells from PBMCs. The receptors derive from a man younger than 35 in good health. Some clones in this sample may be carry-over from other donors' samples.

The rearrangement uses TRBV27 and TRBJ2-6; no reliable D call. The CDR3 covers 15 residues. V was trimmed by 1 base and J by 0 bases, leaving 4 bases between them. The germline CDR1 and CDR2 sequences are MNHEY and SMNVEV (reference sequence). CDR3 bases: TGTGCCAGCAGTTTATTCCGCTCTGGGGCCAACGTCCTGACTTTC. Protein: CASSLFRSGANVLTF.

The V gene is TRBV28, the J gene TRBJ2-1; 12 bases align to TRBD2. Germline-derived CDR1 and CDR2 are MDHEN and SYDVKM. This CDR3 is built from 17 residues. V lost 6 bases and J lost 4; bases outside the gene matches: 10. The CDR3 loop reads CASSTQGLAGTYNEQFF. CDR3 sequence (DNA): TGTGCCAGCAGCACGCAAGGACTAGCGGGAACATACAATGAGCAGTTCTTC.

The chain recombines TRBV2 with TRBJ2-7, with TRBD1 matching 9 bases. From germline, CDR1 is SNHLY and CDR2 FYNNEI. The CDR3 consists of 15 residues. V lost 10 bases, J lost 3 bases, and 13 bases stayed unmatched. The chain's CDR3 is CATLSGTGRFYEQYF. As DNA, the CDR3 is TGTGCCACACTGTCCGGGACAGGGAGGTTCTACGAGCAGTACTTC.

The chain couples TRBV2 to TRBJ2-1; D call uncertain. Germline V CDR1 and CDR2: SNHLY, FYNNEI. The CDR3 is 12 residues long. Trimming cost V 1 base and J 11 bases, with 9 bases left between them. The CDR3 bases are TGTGCCAGCAGTGAAGACTTACTAAAGCAGTTCTTC. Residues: CASSEDLLKQFF.

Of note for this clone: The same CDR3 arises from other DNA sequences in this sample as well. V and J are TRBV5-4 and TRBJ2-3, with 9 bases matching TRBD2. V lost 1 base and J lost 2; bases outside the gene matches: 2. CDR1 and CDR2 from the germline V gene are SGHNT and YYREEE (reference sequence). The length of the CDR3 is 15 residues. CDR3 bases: TGTGCCAGCAGCTTGCTAGCGGGATCCACAGATACGCAGTATTTT. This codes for CASSLLAGSTDTQYF.

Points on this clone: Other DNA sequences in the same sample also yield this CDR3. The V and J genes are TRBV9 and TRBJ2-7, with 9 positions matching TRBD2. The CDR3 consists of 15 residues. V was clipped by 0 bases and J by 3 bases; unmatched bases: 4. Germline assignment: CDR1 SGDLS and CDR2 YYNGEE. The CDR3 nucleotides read TGTGCCAGCAGCGTAGGGTTAGCGGGGGACTACGAGCAGTACTTC. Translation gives CASSVGLAGDYEQYF.

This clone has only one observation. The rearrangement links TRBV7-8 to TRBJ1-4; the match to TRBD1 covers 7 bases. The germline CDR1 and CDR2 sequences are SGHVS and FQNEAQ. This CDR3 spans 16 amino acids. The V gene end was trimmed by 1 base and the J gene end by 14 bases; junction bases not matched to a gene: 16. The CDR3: CASSLEGGTAHQRLFF. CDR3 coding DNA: TGTGCCAGCAGCTTAGAAGGTGGGACAGCGCACCAGAGGCTGTTTTTT.

The CDR3 reads CSVEGRGNYNEQFF. CDR3 coding DNA: TGCAGCGTTGAGGGACGGGGAAACTACAATGAGCAGTTCTTC. V is TRBV29-1 and J is TRBJ2-1; D is possibly TRBD1 or TRBD2 (5 bases each). The ends were cut back, 3 bases at V and 3 bases at J, with 12 bases in the middle. The germline V gene has CDR1 SQVTM and CDR2 ANQGSEA. The CDR3 is made up of 14 amino acids.

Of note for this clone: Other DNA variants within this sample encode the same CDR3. The CDR3 nucleotides read TGTGCCAGCAGTTTATCAGGACAGACCTATGGCTACACCTTC. Protein: CASSLSGQTYGYTF. The V and J genes are TRBV27 and TRBJ1-2, with D possibly being TRBD1 (6 bases). V was shortened by 0 bases and J by 4 bases, with 9 bases between the two germline ends. Per the germline V gene, CDR1 is MNHEY and CDR2 is SMNVEV (reference sequence). The CDR3 loop spans 14 amino acids.

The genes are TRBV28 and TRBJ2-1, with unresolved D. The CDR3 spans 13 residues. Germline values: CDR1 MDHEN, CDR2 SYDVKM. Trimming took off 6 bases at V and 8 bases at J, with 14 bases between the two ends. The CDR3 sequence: CASRLVGWDEQFF. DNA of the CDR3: TGTGCCAGCAGACTGGTAGGGTGGGATGAGCAGTTCTTC. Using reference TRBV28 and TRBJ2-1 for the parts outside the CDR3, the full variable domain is DVKVTQSSRYLVKRTGEKVFLECVQDMDHENMFWYRQDPGLGLRLIYFSYDVKMKEKGDIPEGYSVSREKKERFSLILESASTNQTSMYLCASRLVGWDEQFFGPGTRLTVL.

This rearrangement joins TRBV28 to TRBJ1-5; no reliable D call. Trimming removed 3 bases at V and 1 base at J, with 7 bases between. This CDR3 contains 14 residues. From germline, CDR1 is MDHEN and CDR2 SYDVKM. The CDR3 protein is CASSFRESNQPQHF. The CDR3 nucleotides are TGTGCCAGCAGTTTCCGTGAGAGCAATCAGCCCCAGCATTTT.

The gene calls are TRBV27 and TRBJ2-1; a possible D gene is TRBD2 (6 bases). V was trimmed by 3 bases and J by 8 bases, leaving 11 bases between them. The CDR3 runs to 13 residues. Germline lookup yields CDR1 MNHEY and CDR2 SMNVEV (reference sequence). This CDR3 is CASSFIGGDEQFF. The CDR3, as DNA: TGTGCCAGCAGTTTTATCGGCGGGGATGAGCAGTTCTTC.

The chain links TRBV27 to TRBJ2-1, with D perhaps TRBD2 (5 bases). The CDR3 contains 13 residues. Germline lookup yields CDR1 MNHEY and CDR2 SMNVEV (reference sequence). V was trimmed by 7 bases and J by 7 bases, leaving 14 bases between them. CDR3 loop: CASTQLPGNEQFF. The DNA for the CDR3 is TGTGCCAGCACCCAACTCCCGGGGAATGAGCAGTTCTTC.

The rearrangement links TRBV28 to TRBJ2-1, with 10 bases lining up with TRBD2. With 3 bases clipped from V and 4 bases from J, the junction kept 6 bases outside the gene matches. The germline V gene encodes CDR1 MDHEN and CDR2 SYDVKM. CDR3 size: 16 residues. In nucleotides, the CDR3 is TGTGCCAGCAGTTTTGAGCGGGAGGGAAGGTACAATGAGCAGTTCTTC. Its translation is CASSFEREGRYNEQFF.

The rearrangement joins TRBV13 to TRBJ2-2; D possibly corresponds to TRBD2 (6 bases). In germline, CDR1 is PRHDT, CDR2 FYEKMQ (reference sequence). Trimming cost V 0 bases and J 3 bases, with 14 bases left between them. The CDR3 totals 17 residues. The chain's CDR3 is CASSLGLGGIDTGELFF. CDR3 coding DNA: TGTGCCAGCAGCTTAGGCCTGGGCGGGATTGACACCGGGGAGCTGTTTTTT.

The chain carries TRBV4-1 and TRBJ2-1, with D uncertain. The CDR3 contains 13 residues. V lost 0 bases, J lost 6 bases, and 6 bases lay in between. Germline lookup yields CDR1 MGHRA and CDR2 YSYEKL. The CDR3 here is CASSQDRVNEQFF. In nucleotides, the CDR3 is TGCGCCAGCAGCCAAGATAGGGTCAATGAGCAGTTCTTC.

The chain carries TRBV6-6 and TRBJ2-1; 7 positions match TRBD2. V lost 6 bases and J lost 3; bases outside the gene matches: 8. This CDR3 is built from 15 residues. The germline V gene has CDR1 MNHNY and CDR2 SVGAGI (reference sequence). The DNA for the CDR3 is TGTGCCAGCAGGCTAACTAGCGCCCACTACAATGAGCAGTTCTTC. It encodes CASRLTSAHYNEQFF.

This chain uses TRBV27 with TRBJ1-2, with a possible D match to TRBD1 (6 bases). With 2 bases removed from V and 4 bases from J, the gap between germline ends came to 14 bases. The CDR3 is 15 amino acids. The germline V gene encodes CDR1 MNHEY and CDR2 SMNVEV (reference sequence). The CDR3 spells CASSLTRTAIYGYTF. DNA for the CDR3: TGTGCCAGCAGTTTAACGAGGACAGCCATCTATGGCTACACCTTC.